The 23 T cell receptor beta chains below all came from one sample that was sequenced in a study of blood T cell repertoires in COVID-19. Only in-frame clones appear in the TCRdb table, and some are missing; sequencing was by immunoSEQ multiplex PCR. The profile shows almost 400,000 clones, roughly 90% of them singletons. Source material: PBMCs or T cells enriched from blood (not recorded which). Receptor source: a woman in her 30s with acute COVID-19.

This clone was found once. The V and J genes are TRBV3-1 (or the pseudogene TRBV3-2) and TRBJ2-3, with D perhaps matching TRBD1 (5 bases). The CDR3 extends over 14 amino acids. The V gene's germline CDR1 is LGHDT and CDR2 YNNKEL (reference sequence). V lost 4 bases and J 6 bases, leaving 14 bases between the germline ends. This CDR3 reads CASSPRTSPDTQYF. The CDR3 DNA follows: TGTGCCAGCAGCCCCCGGACATCCCCGGATACGCAGTATTTT.

This chain connects TRBV11-3 to TRBJ2-2; TRBD2 matches 14 bases. CDR3 length: 16 residues. Trimming cost V 3 bases and J 3 bases; bases outside gene matches: 0. Germline values: CDR1 SGHNT, CDR2 YENEEA. The CDR3 sequence is CASSLGLAGDTGELFF. The CDR3 DNA reads as TGTGCCAGCAGCTTGGGACTAGCGGGAGACACCGGGGAGCTGTTTTTT.

The chain recombines TRBV5-1 with TRBJ1-1, with D unresolved. The germline V gene has CDR1 SGHRS and CDR2 YFSETQ. V shed 5 bases and J shed 6 bases, with 17 bases lying between them. The CDR3 extends over 14 amino acids. The CDR3 sequence is CASRWRDSGSEAFF. The CDR3 DNA reads as TGCGCCAGCAGGTGGCGGGATTCGGGGTCTGAAGCTTTCTTT.

The chain joins TRBV5-1 to TRBJ2-1; the match to TRBD2 covers 16 bases. The V and J ends lost 4 bases and 8 bases, in that order; junction bases with no gene match: 15. CDR1 SGHRS and CDR2 YFSETQ come from the germline V gene. The CDR3 consists of 19 residues. This CDR3 reads CASSIPGLAGGPPLDEQFF. CDR3 coding DNA: TGCGCCAGCAGCATCCCGGGACTAGCGGGGGGGCCGCCCTTGGATGAGCAGTTCTTC.

The chain has TRBV6-2 or TRBV6-3 and TRBJ1-5; a weak D match, TRBD1 (5 bases). Looked up from germline, CDR1 is MNHEY and CDR2 is SVGEGT. The CDR3 loop spans 13 amino acids. Trimming pared 5 bases from V and 4 bases from J, leaving 9 bases between. The CDR3 coding sequence is TGTGCCAGCAGTAAGGGGAGGAATCAGCCCCAGCATTTT. It is translated as CASSKGRNQPQHF.

This sequence joins TRBV5-1 and TRBJ1-5; TRBD1 might be the D (6 bases). This CDR3 contains 14 residues. Germline CDR1 and CDR2: SGHRS and YFSETQ. The germline V and J ends were trimmed by 4 bases and 4 bases, with 12 bases remaining between them. This chain's CDR3 is CASSPGQPNQPQHF. In DNA form, the CDR3 reads TGCGCCAGCAGCCCCGGACAGCCTAATCAGCCCCAGCATTTT.

This rearrangement joins TRBV2 to TRBJ1-2, with 7 bases lining up with TRBD1. V shed 2 bases, J shed 3 bases, and the junction held 9 bases outside the gene matches. CDR1 and CDR2 from the germline V gene are SNHLY and FYNNEI. This CDR3 region has 16 residues. CDR3: CASSEFPTGRDYGYTF. The DNA for the CDR3 is TGTGCCAGCAGTGAATTCCCGACAGGGCGTGACTATGGCTACACCTTC.

J is TRBJ2-1 and V is TRBV3-1 (or the pseudogene TRBV3-2); D gene unclear. CDR1 is LGHDT and CDR2 is YNNKEL in the germline V gene (reference sequence). V dropped 6 bases and J dropped 6 bases, with 6 bases sitting between them. There are 11 residues in the CDR3. CDR3 sequence (DNA): TGTGCCAGCAGGTATTTCAATGAGCAGTTCTTC. Residues: CASRYFNEQFF.

J is TRBJ1-2 and V is TRBV11-2; no definite D call. Germline CDR1 reads SGHAT; CDR2 reads FQNNGV. V lost 1 base and J lost 2, with 11 bases in between. This CDR3 spans 15 amino acids. The CDR3 sequence is CASSLVAEANYGYTF. As DNA, the CDR3 is TGTGCCAGCAGCTTAGTCGCAGAAGCGAACTATGGCTACACCTTC.

The chain uses TRBV11-2 and TRBJ2-1, with D possibly matching TRBD1 (6 bases). V gave up 5 bases and J gave up 3 bases, with 11 bases separating them. The CDR3 runs to 14 residues. Looked up from germline, CDR1 is SGHAT and CDR2 is FQNNGV. For the CDR3, the DNA is TGTGCCAGCAGCCAGAGGACAGACTACAATGAGCAGTTCTTC. It is translated as CASSQRTDYNEQFF.

V gene TRBV5-1 combines with J gene TRBJ1-1; the D gene is possibly TRBD1 (5 bases). V lost 4 bases and J 1 base, leaving 11 bases between the germline ends. The germline V gene encodes CDR1 SGHRS and CDR2 YFSETQ. CDR3 size: 14 residues. CDR3 coding DNA: TGCGCCAGCAGCAACCAGGGTGGGAACACTGAAGCTTTCTTT. This translates into CASSNQGGNTEAFF.

The chain employs TRBV19 and TRBJ1-5, with D uncertain. Per the germline V gene, CDR1 is LNHDA and CDR2 is SQIVND (reference sequence). There are 12 residues in the CDR3. V was clipped by 9 bases and J by 6 bases, with 12 bases between them. The CDR3 protein is CASRRSPQPQHF. As DNA, the CDR3 is TGTGCCAGCCGCAGATCCCCTCAGCCCCAGCATTTT.

The V and J genes are TRBV2 and TRBJ1-5; maybe TRBD1 (5 bases). The germline V and J ends were trimmed by 7 bases and 8 bases, with 12 bases remaining between them. Germline CDR1 and CDR2: SNHLY and FYNNEI. The CDR3 contains 12 residues. The CDR3 loop reads CASKGDSEPQHF. Here the CDR3 DNA reads TGTGCCAGCAAAGGGGATTCGGAGCCCCAGCATTTT.

The chain is built from TRBV27 and TRBJ1-6, with D uncertain. V lost 2 bases, J lost 9 bases, and 11 bases lay in between. CDR3 length equals 14 residues. Looked up from germline, CDR1 is MNHEY and CDR2 is SMNVEV (reference sequence). As DNA, the CDR3 is TGTGCCAGCAGTTTACGGGAACCAGGTTCACCCCTCCACTTT. Amino acid sequence: CASSLREPGSPLHF.

As concerns this clone: Other DNA sequences within the sample encode an identical CDR3. The rearrangement uses TRBV9 and TRBJ1-2, with 7 bases fitting TRBD1. This CDR3 region has 14 residues. V lost 0 bases, J lost 3 bases, and 2 bases stayed unmatched. The germline CDR1 and CDR2 sequences are SGDLS and YYNGEE. The CDR3 loop reads CASSVGQGHYGYTF. The CDR3 coding sequence is TGTGCCAGCAGCGTAGGACAGGGCCACTATGGCTACACCTTC.

The chain is built from TRBV7-9 and TRBJ1-1; 10 nucleotides align to TRBD1. With V trimmed by 0 bases and J by 2 bases, 3 bases remained unmatched. The CDR3 has 16 amino acids. Germline V lookup: CDR1 SEHNR, CDR2 FQNEAQ (reference sequence). CDR3 nucleotide sequence: TGTGCCAGCAGCTTAGCTCTGACAGGGGGCAACACTGAAGCTTTCTTT. Its translation: CASSLALTGGNTEAFF.

This clone showed up just a few times. V usage is TRBV3-1 (or the pseudogene TRBV3-2) and J usage is TRBJ1-5, with TRBD1 identical over 9 bases. V lost 4 bases, J lost 9 bases, and 10 bases stayed unmatched. This CDR3 comprises 15 residues. The germline V gene has CDR1 LGHDT and CDR2 YNNKEL (reference sequence). The CDR3 spells CASSPTGGGERPQHF. Here the CDR3 DNA reads TGTGCCAGCAGCCCTACAGGGGGCGGGGAACGGCCCCAGCATTTT.

The chain joins TRBV6-5 to TRBJ1-2; tentative D call: TRBD1 (6 bases). Per germline, CDR1 MNHEY and CDR2 SVGAGI. V lost 0 bases and J lost 4, with 12 bases in between. The CDR3 spans 15 residues. CDR3 nucleotides: TGTGCCAGCAGTTACTCCCGGGACACTTCCTATGGCTACACCTTC. Translation: CASSYSRDTSYGYTF.

The rearrangement links TRBV5-5 to TRBJ2-5; D is uncertain. This CDR3 region has 15 residues. The ends were cut back, 6 bases at V and 1 base at J, with 16 bases in the middle. Germline values: CDR1 SGHKS, CDR2 YYEKEE (reference sequence). The CDR3 here is CASTRGVLSQETQYF. DNA for the CDR3: TGTGCCAGCACTCGCGGAGTCCTGTCCCAAGAGACCCAGTACTTC.

CDR3 nucleotide sequence: TGTGCCAGCAGGGGGAGGGTTAAGTCCACTGAAGCTTTCTTT. Translated, it gives CASRGRVKSTEAFF. The chain combines TRBV6-6 with TRBJ1-1, with D uncertain. The length of the CDR3 is 14 residues. Germline loops: CDR1 MNHNY, CDR2 SVGAGI (reference sequence). Trimming stripped 6 bases from V and 4 bases from J, with 15 bases between.

The chain is built from TRBV27 and TRBJ2-7; 8 bases map to TRBD1. Germline V gene lookup returns CDR1 MNHEY and CDR2 SMNVEV (reference sequence). CDR3 length equals 14 residues. V shed 10 bases, J shed 2 bases, and the junction held 10 bases outside the gene matches. The CDR3 DNA is TGTGCCACACATCGGACAGGGTCTACCTACGAGCAGTACTTC. Protein product: CATHRTGSTYEQYF.

This chain connects TRBV6-6 to TRBJ2-7; no definite D call. The germline CDR1 and CDR2 sequences are MNHNY and SVGAGI (reference sequence). This CDR3 has 13 amino acids. V shed 10 bases and J shed 4 bases, with 17 bases lying between them. The CDR3 loop reads CATRREPLYEQYF. The CDR3 DNA reads as TGTGCCACCCGAAGAGAACCGCTGTACGAGCAGTACTTC.

The chain couples TRBV21-1 to TRBJ1-4; the table names TRBD1, a call not compared with the DNA. TRBV21-1 is a documented pseudogene. The CDR3 runs to 16 residues. The CDR3 protein is CASSKGRRTGNEKLFF. Here the CDR3 DNA reads TGTGCCAGCAGCAAAGGGCGGAGGACAGGGAATGAAAAACTGTTTTTT.